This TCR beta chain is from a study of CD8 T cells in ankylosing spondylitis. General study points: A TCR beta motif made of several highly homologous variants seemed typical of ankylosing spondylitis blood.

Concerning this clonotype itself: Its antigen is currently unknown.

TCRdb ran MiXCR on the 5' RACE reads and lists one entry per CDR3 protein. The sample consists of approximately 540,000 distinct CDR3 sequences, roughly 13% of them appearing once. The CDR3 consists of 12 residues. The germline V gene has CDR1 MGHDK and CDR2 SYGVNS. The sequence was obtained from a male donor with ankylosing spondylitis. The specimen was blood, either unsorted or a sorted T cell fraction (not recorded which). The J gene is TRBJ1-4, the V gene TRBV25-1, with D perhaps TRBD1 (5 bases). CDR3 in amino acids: CATGGWDEKLFF. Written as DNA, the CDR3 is TGTGCTACCGGGGGTTGGGATGAAAAACTGTTTTTT.